The rows below give T cell receptor beta chains drawn from one sample of a study of T cell responses to AZD1222 COVID-19 vaccine. Repertoires were generated with immunoSEQ multiplex PCR, while TCRdb's copy carries only in-frame clones and drops some. The sample records about 90,000 clones, around 91% being singletons. Specimen: peripheral blood, collected on day 0 of MenACWY control vaccination. All receptors come from an adult in good health. Both conserved end residues are part of each CDR3. The order of the fields is D gene, clone size, J gene, V gene, CDR3 DNA, CDR3 protein. A D gene is named only where the DNA matches it firmly. Only part of the rows carry a size: once, few, many, or a class if the clone is expanded.

d_gene: TRBD1; abundance: .; j_gene: TRBJ1-2; v_gene: TRBV28; CDR3nt: TGTGCCACCAAGGGGACAGTTGATGGCTACACCTTC; CDR3aa: CATKGTVDGYTF
d_gene: .; abundance: .; j_gene: TRBJ2-7; v_gene: TRBV5-6; CDR3nt: TGTGCCAGCAGCCCGGGCATGGGGCTAAACGAGCAGTACTTC; CDR3aa: CASSPGMGLNEQYF
d_gene: .; abundance: .; j_gene: TRBJ2-7; v_gene: TRBV3-1/TRBV3-2; CDR3nt: TGTGCCAGCAGCCTGACCGGGACTGGTCCCTACGAGCAGTACTTC; CDR3aa: CASSLTGTGPYEQYF
d_gene: .; abundance: .; j_gene: TRBJ2-2; v_gene: TRBV12-5; CDR3nt: TGTGCTAGTGGGCCATCAGGGCCCGGGGAGCTGTTTTTT; CDR3aa: CASGPSGPGELFF
d_gene: TRBD1; abundance: .; j_gene: TRBJ2-2; v_gene: TRBV7-3; CDR3nt: TGTGCCAGCAGCTTAATTGGACAGGGGCCCTCGAACACCGGGGAGCTGTTTTTT; CDR3aa: CASSLIGQGPSNTGELFF
d_gene: .; abundance: few; j_gene: TRBJ1-1; v_gene: TRBV15; CDR3nt: TGTGCCACCAGCTCTCACAGGGTGACTGAAGCTTTCTTT; CDR3aa: CATSSHRVTEAFF
d_gene: .; abundance: .; j_gene: TRBJ2-7; v_gene: TRBV28; CDR3nt: TGTGCCAGCAGTTTGGGAGGGACAGCCTACGAGCAGTACTTC; CDR3aa: CASSLGGTAYEQYF
d_gene: .; abundance: .; j_gene: TRBJ2-1; v_gene: TRBV27; CDR3nt: TGTGCCAGCAGTTCCCAGGGGATTTCCTACAATGAGCAGTTCTTC; CDR3aa: CASSSQGISYNEQFF
d_gene: .; abundance: once; j_gene: TRBJ2-7; v_gene: TRBV6-5; CDR3nt: TGTGCCAGCAGCCCCGGTAGCTACGAGCAGTACTTC; CDR3aa: CASSPGSYEQYF
d_gene: TRBD2; abundance: .; j_gene: TRBJ2-5; v_gene: TRBV3-1/TRBV3-2; CDR3nt: TGTGCCAGCAGCCAAGATCCGGCGGGGGGGCGGGAGACCCAGTACTTC; CDR3aa: CASSQDPAGGRETQYF
d_gene: .; abundance: .; j_gene: TRBJ2-1; v_gene: TRBV11-3; CDR3nt: TGTGCCAGCGCGCGGGACTCCTCCTACAATGAGCAGTTCTTC; CDR3aa: CASARDSSYNEQFF
d_gene: TRBD2; abundance: .; j_gene: TRBJ2-1; v_gene: TRBV6-5; CDR3nt: TGTGCCAGCAGTAAGACTAGCGGGGTACAACGGGAGCAGTTCTTC; CDR3aa: CASSKTSGVQREQFF
d_gene: .; abundance: .; j_gene: TRBJ1-4; v_gene: TRBV20-1; CDR3nt: TGCAGTGCTTTTTCTAATGAAAAACTGTTTTTT; CDR3aa: CSAFSNEKLFF
d_gene: TRBD2; abundance: .; j_gene: TRBJ2-2; v_gene: TRBV24-1; CDR3nt: TGTGCCACCAGTGATTTGCGGGGGGCCGGGGAGCTGTTTTTT; CDR3aa: CATSDLRGAGELFF
d_gene: TRBD1; abundance: .; j_gene: TRBJ1-1; v_gene: TRBV10-3; CDR3nt: TGTGCCATCAGGGACGACAGGGGGCTGAGTAACACTGAAGCTTTCTTT; CDR3aa: CAIRDDRGLSNTEAFF
d_gene: TRBD1; abundance: .; j_gene: TRBJ2-7; v_gene: TRBV11-3; CDR3nt: TGTGCCAGCAGCTTAGCCGGGACAGGAGCCTACGAGCAGTACTTC; CDR3aa: CASSLAGTGAYEQYF
d_gene: .; abundance: .; j_gene: TRBJ2-7; v_gene: TRBV4-1; CDR3nt: TGCGCCAGCAGCCAAGACAGAAACTACGAGCAGTACTTC; CDR3aa: CASSQDRNYEQYF
d_gene: TRBD1; abundance: .; j_gene: TRBJ1-4; v_gene: TRBV28; CDR3nt: TGTGCCAGCAGCTGGACAGGGGGCTCTGAAAAACTGTTTTTT; CDR3aa: CASSWTGGSEKLFF
d_gene: TRBD1; abundance: few; j_gene: TRBJ1-1; v_gene: TRBV3-1/TRBV3-2; CDR3nt: TGTGCCAGCAGCCAAGACCCCGGGACAGGCCGCGGGGAAGCTTTCTTT; CDR3aa: CASSQDPGTGRGEAFF
d_gene: TRBD1; abundance: .; j_gene: TRBJ2-2; v_gene: TRBV6-1; CDR3nt: TGTGCCAGCAGTGAAAACACAGGGGCGGGCGGGGAGCTGTTTTTT; CDR3aa: CASSENTGAGGELFF
d_gene: .; abundance: .; j_gene: TRBJ2-4; v_gene: TRBV21-1; CDR3nt: TGTGCCAGCAGCAAGGGGGGAAACATTCAGTACTTC; CDR3aa: CASSKGGNIQYF
d_gene: .; abundance: .; j_gene: TRBJ2-7; v_gene: TRBV7-9; CDR3nt: TGTGCCAGCAGCGGGAGTCTGGTCATGAGGACTTACGAGCAGTACTTC; CDR3aa: CASSGSLVMRTYEQYF
d_gene: .; abundance: .; j_gene: TRBJ2-7; v_gene: TRBV6-1; CDR3nt: TGTGCCAGCAGTGAATGGCGGGGCTCCTACGAGCAGTACTTC; CDR3aa: CASSEWRGSYEQYF
d_gene: .; abundance: .; j_gene: TRBJ1-4; v_gene: TRBV6-5; CDR3nt: TGTGCCAGCAGAGTTACGCCCGCGGCTGAAAAACTGTTTTTT; CDR3aa: CASRVTPAAEKLFF
d_gene: TRBD2; abundance: once; j_gene: TRBJ2-5; v_gene: TRBV7-2; CDR3nt: TGTGCCAGCAGCCCACTAGCGATAGAGACCCAGTACTTC; CDR3aa: CASSPLAIETQYF